Below, 24 T cell receptor beta chains from the same sample are listed, as sequenced in a study of OX40 agonist ivuxolimab in advanced cancers. Here immunoSEQ multiplex PCR was the method, and the copy in TCRdb shows in-frame clones only, minus some. In the table there are tens of thousands of clones, 82% of which are singletons. The sequencing used CD4+ or CD8+ T cells sorted from blood, collected in a trial of the OX40 agonist ivuxolimab. These receptors all stem from an adult with an advanced solid tumor such as melanoma, head and neck, liver or kidney cancer.

This clone has a handful of counts. The chain combines TRBV15 with TRBJ1-3, with a weak D call TRBD1 (6 bases). Germline V gene sequence: CDR1 LNHNV, CDR2 YYDKDF (reference sequence). This CDR3 has 20 residues. V was trimmed by 6 bases and J by 3 bases, leaving 30 bases between them. CDR3 coding DNA: TGTGCCACCAGTAGTTTCCTAGGCAGATCTCCCGAGGGGGTTGGAAACACCATATATTTT. Protein sequence: CATSSFLGRSPEGVGNTIYF.

The CDR3 nucleotides read TGTGCCAGCAGACGGGGTGCCACCGGGGAGCTGTTTTTT. It codes for CASRRGATGELFF. The gene calls are TRBV6-5 and TRBJ2-2; D might be TRBD2 (5 bases). The CDR3 spans 13 residues. Trimming took off 6 bases at V and 4 bases at J, with 9 bases between the two ends. CDR1 is MNHEY, CDR2 SVGAGI, per germline.

The chain carries TRBV6-1 and TRBJ2-2; D gene unclear. The CDR3 is made up of 14 amino acids. Germline values: CDR1 MNHNS, CDR2 SASEGT. Trimming took 1 base from V and 6 from J, leaving 9 bases between them. The CDR3 nucleotides are TGTGCCAGCAGTGAAGTCGTAAATCCCGGGGAGCTGTTTTTT. It translates to CASSEVVNPGELFF.

V usage is TRBV19 and J usage is TRBJ2-4, with TRBD1 as a possible D gene (5 bases). Trimming took 10 bases from V and 1 from J, leaving 20 bases between them. The CDR3 has 16 residues. From germline, CDR1 is LNHDA and CDR2 SQIVND (reference sequence). CDR3 amino acids: CATPPRAPVAKNIQYF. DNA for the CDR3: TGTGCCACCCCCCCCAGGGCCCCGGTGGCCAAAAACATTCAGTACTTC.

This sequence joins TRBV9 and TRBJ2-2, with 7 positions matching TRBD1. Germline trimming cut 5 bases from V and 4 bases from J; bases unmatched to any gene: 2. The CDR3 covers 13 residues. Germline CDR1 reads SGDLS; CDR2 reads YYNGEE. The CDR3 coding sequence is TGTGCCAGCAGACAGGGGTTCACCGGGGAGCTGTTTTTT. Encoded protein: CASRQGFTGELFF.

The chain has TRBV7-9 and TRBJ2-7, with D maybe TRBD2 (5 bases). Trimming stripped 5 bases from V and 4 bases from J, with 12 bases between. Germline loops: CDR1 SEHNR, CDR2 FQNEAQ (reference sequence). The CDR3 loop spans 13 amino acids. The CDR3 sequence is CASSRRGLYEQYF. In nucleotides, the CDR3 is TGTGCCAGCAGCCGAAGAGGGTTGTACGAGCAGTACTTC.

This rearrangement joins TRBV7-2 to TRBJ1-2; 9 bases align to TRBD1. Per germline, CDR1 SGHTA and CDR2 FQGNSA. V trimming: 3 bases; J trimming: 9 bases; junction bases outside the gene matches: 11. The CDR3 loop spans 15 amino acids. CDR3 in DNA: TGTGCCAGCAGCTTGGCCGAGGGACAGGGTTATAGCTACACCTTC. This translates into CASSLAEGQGYSYTF.

This chain links TRBV6-5 with TRBJ2-7, with D perhaps matching TRBD1 (6 bases). The V gene lost 2 bases and the J gene lost 3 bases, with 14 bases spanning the gap. Germline V gene lookup returns CDR1 MNHEY and CDR2 SVGAGI. The length of the CDR3 is 15 residues. This CDR3 reads CASSYRQGTLYEQYF. CDR3 nucleotides: TGTGCCAGCAGTTACCGGCAGGGGACCCTCTACGAGCAGTACTTC.

The chain has TRBV7-9 and TRBJ2-7; possible D gene TRBD2, 5 bases. Germline V CDR1 and CDR2: SEHNR, FQNEAQ (reference sequence). This CDR3 spans 17 amino acids. V dropped 1 base and J dropped 6 bases, with 22 bases sitting between them. Here the CDR3 reads CASSLGTTPLRVFEQYF. The CDR3 DNA follows: TGTGCCAGCAGCTTAGGAACCACCCCCTTGCGGGTCTTCGAGCAGTACTTC.

This clone was picked up one time. V usage is TRBV7-3 and J usage is TRBJ2-1; D possibly corresponds to TRBD1 (5 bases). The length of the CDR3 is 15 residues. The V gene's germline CDR1 is SGHTA and CDR2 FQGTGA. Between the trimmed V and J ends, which lost 0 bases and 1 base, there was a span of 7 bases. The CDR3 sequence is CASSLTAGSYNEQFF. The CDR3 DNA sequence: TGTGCCAGCAGCTTAACGGCAGGGTCCTACAATGAGCAGTTCTTC.

This chain connects TRBV5-1 to TRBJ1-2; 8 positions match TRBD1. The CDR3 spans 16 residues. V trimming: 2 bases; J trimming: 3 bases; junction bases outside the gene matches: 9. Germline-derived CDR1 and CDR2 are SGHRS and YFSETQ. The CDR3 DNA reads as TGCGCCAGCAGCTTCACAGGGGGTGGTGTAGACTATGGCTACACCTTC. This gives the protein CASSFTGGGVDYGYTF. Looking up the rest from reference TRBV5-1 and TRBJ1-2 gives the full variable domain: KAGVTQTPRYLIKTRGQQVTLSCSPISGHRSVSWYQQTPGQGLQFLFEYFSETQRNKGNFPGRFSGRQFSNSRSEMNVSTLELGDSALYLCASSFTGGGVDYGYTFGSGTRLTVV.

The gene calls are TRBV21-1 and TRBJ1-6; the tabulated D call, TRBD1, remains unverified against the DNA. TRBV21-1 is a pseudogene segment. This CDR3 spans 15 amino acids. As DNA, the CDR3 is TGTGCCAGCAAAGGGGACAGGGATTATAATTCACCCCTCCACTTT. Translated, it gives CASKGDRDYNSPLHF.

The chain uses TRBV5-3 and TRBJ2-7, with 10 bases matching TRBD1. TRBV5-3 counts as an open reading frame of uncertain function. Trimming removed 5 bases from V and 5 bases from J; junction bases left unmatched: 10. The CDR3 has 15 amino acids. CDR3 amino acids: CARSPPTGGIDEQYF. The CDR3 DNA reads TGTGCCAGAAGTCCCCCGACAGGGGGCATCGACGAGCAGTACTTC.

The chain couples TRBV5-1 to TRBJ2-6; TRBD1 aligns across 8 bases. V was pared by 5 bases and J by 4 bases, with 8 bases of the junction left unmatched. Germline lookup yields CDR1 SGHRS and CDR2 YFSETQ. This CDR3 spans 16 amino acids. The chain's CDR3 is CASRSPQGAGANVLTF. DNA of the CDR3: TGCGCCAGCAGGTCCCCCCAGGGGGCAGGGGCCAACGTCCTGACTTTC.

V is TRBV7-9 and J is TRBJ1-6; D perhaps matches TRBD1 (5 bases). CDR1 is SEHNR, CDR2 FQNEAQ, per germline (reference sequence). Trimming removed 5 bases from V and 6 bases from J, with 11 bases in between. The CDR3 consists of 14 residues. The CDR3 sequence is CASSIDSLNSPLHF. CDR3 sequence (DNA): TGTGCCAGCAGCATCGACAGCCTTAATTCACCCCTCCACTTT.

This sequence joins TRBV14 and TRBJ2-1, with 11 bases identical to TRBD2. Per the germline V gene, CDR1 is SGHDN and CDR2 is FVKESK. This CDR3 is built from 17 residues. Trimming took 3 bases from V and 7 from J; bases not matched to a gene: 11. CDR3 nucleotides: TGTGCCAGCAGCCACCTCTCACTGACTAGCGGGGTAAATGAGCAGTTCTTC. This codes for CASSHLSLTSGVNEQFF.

In its sample, this clone was seen a few times. This chain uses TRBV10-3 with TRBJ2-7; D gene uncertain. Germline V CDR1 and CDR2: ENHRY, SYGVKD. This CDR3 contains 12 residues. V dropped 5 bases and J dropped 3 bases, with 8 bases sitting between them. The CDR3 region has the DNA TGTGCCATCAGTTCTCGCGACTACGAGCAGTACTTC. Translated: CAISSRDYEQYF.

CDR3 loop: CASSLSGTSRDYNEQFF. CDR3 sequence (DNA): TGTGCCAGCAGCTTGAGTGGGACTAGCAGGGACTACAATGAGCAGTTCTTC. The chain combines TRBV5-4 with TRBJ2-1; 9 nucleotides align to TRBD2. Germline V gene data show CDR1 as SGHNT and CDR2 as YYREEE (reference sequence). The CDR3 loop spans 17 amino acids. J lost 3 bases, V lost 1 base, and 8 bases had no gene match.

The chain carries TRBV5-1 and TRBJ2-1, with D possibly being TRBD2 (7 bases). Germline values: CDR1 SGHRS, CDR2 YFSETQ. The CDR3 has 14 residues. V gave up 2 bases and J gave up 8 bases, with 14 bases separating them. This CDR3 is CASSFGGPVDEQFF. Written as DNA, the CDR3 is TGCGCCAGCAGCTTCGGGGGGCCGGTGGATGAGCAGTTCTTC.

The gene calls are TRBV7-2 and TRBJ1-1; D may be TRBD1 (6 bases). The germline CDR1 and CDR2 sequences are SGHTA and FQGNSA. V was trimmed by 5 bases and J by 3 bases, leaving 13 bases between them. This CDR3 region has 14 residues. The CDR3 DNA sequence: TGTGCCAGCAGCCCAGGGGCGGGCTACACTGAAGCTTTCTTT. Its protein product is CASSPGAGYTEAFF.

V and J are TRBV6-5 and TRBJ2-5; D possibly corresponds to TRBD1 (5 bases). V was shortened by 0 bases and J by 5 bases, with 13 bases between the two germline ends. Germline V gene lookup returns CDR1 MNHEY and CDR2 SVGAGI. The CDR3 extends over 15 amino acids. This CDR3 is CASSYSGQGGETQYF. As DNA, the CDR3 is TGTGCCAGCAGTTACTCGGGCCAGGGTGGGGAGACCCAGTACTTC.

The CDR3 protein is CASSGAWRDYGYTF. The CDR3 DNA follows: TGTGCCAGCAGCGGCGCATGGCGGGACTATGGCTACACCTTC. The V gene is TRBV9, the J gene TRBJ1-2; D is unresolved. The germline V gene has CDR1 SGDLS and CDR2 YYNGEE. Trimming took 3 bases from V and 3 from J, leaving 12 bases between them. This CDR3 region has 14 residues.

The rearrangement uses TRBV5-1 and TRBJ1-1, with D unresolved. V lost 0 bases and J 2 bases, leaving 8 bases between the germline ends. This CDR3 contains 14 residues. The germline CDR1 and CDR2 sequences are SGHRS and YFSETQ. The CDR3 sequence: CASSLEWGNTEAFF. In nucleotides, the CDR3 is TGCGCCAGCAGCTTGGAATGGGGAAACACTGAAGCTTTCTTT.

The V call is TRBV5-4, the J call TRBJ2-2; D is unclear. The V and J ends lost 4 bases and 1 base respectively, with 14 bases between them. This CDR3 has 16 amino acids. From germline, CDR1 is SGHNT and CDR2 YYREEE (reference sequence). This chain's CDR3 is CASSHQPTVNTGELFF. CDR3 nucleotides: TGTGCCAGCAGCCATCAGCCGACGGTGAACACCGGGGAGCTGTTTTTT.